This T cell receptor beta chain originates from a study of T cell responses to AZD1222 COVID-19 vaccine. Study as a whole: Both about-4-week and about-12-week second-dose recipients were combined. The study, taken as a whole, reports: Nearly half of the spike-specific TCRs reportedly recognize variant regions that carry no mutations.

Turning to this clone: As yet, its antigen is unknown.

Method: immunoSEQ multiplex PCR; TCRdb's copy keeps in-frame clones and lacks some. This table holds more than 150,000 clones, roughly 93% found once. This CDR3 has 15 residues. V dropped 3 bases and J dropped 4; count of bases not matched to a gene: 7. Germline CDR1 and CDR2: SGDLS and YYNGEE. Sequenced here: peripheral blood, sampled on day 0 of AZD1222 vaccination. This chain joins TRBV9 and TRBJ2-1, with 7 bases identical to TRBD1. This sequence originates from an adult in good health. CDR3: CASSERGQEYNEQFF. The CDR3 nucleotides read TGTGCCAGCAGCGAGAGAGGACAGGAATACAATGAGCAGTTCTTC.